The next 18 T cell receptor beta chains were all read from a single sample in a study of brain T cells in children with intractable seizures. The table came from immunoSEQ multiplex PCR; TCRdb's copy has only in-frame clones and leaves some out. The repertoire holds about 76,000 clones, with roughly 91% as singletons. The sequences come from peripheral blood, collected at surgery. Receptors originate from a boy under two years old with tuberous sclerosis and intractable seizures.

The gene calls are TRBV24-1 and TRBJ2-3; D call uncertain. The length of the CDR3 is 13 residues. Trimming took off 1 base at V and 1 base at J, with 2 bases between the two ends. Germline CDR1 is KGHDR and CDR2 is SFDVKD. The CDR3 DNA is TGTGCCACCAGTGATTTCGGCACAGATACGCAGTATTTT. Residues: CATSDFGTDTQYF.

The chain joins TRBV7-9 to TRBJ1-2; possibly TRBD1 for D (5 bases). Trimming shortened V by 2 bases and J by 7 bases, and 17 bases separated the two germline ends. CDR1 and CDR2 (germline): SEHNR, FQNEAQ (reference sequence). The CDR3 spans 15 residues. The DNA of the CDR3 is TGTGCCAGCAGCTTAATGGAGAAGGGGCGGGGTGGCTACACCTTC. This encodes CASSLMEKGRGGYTF.

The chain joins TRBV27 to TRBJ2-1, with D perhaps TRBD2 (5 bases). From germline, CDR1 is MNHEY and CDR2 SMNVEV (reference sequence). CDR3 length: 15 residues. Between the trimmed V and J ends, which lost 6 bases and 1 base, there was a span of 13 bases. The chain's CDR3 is CASSSTRVSYNEQFF. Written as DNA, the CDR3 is TGTGCCAGCAGCTCGACGAGGGTGTCCTACAATGAGCAGTTCTTC.

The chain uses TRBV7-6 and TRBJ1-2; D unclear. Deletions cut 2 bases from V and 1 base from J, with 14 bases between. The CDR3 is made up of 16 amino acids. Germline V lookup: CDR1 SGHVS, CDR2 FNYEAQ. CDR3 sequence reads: CASSLNPDRDNYGYTF. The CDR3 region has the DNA TGTGCCAGCAGCTTAAATCCCGACCGGGATAACTATGGCTACACCTTC.

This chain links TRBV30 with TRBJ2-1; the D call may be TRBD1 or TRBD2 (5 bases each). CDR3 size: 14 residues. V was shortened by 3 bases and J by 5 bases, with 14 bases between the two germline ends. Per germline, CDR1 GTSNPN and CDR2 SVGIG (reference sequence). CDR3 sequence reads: CAWRSWGKDNEQFF. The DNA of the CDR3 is TGTGCCTGGAGATCGTGGGGGAAAGACAATGAGCAGTTCTTC.

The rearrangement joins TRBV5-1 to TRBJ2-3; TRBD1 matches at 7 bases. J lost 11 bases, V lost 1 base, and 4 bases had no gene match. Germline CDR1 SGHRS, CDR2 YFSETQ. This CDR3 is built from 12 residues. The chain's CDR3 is CASSLTGVEQYF. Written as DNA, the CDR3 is TGCGCCAGCAGCTTGACAGGGGTGGAGCAGTATTTT.

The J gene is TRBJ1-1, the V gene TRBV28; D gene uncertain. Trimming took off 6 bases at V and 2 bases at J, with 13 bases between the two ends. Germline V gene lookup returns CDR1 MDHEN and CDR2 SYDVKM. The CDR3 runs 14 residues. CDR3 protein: CASSPLWYNTEAFF. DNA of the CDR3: TGTGCCAGCAGCCCTCTCTGGTATAACACTGAAGCTTTCTTT.

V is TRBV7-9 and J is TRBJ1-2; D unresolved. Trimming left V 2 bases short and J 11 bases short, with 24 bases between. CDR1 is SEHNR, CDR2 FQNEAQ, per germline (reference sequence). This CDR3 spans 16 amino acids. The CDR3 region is CASSLLAERHTMGYTF. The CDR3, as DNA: TGTGCCAGCAGCTTATTGGCCGAGCGACATACTATGGGGTACACCTTC. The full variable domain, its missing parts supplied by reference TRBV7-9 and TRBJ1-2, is DTGVSQNPRHKITKRGQNVTFRCDPISEHNRLYWYRQTLGQGPEFLTYFQNEAQLEKSRLLSDRFSAERPKGSFSTLEIQRTEQGDSAMYLCASSLLAERHTMGYTFGSGTRLTVV.

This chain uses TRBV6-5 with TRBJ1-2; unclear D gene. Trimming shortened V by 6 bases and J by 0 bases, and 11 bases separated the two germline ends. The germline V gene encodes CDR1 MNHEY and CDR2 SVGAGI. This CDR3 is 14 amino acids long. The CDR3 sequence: CASSPGGPNYGYTF. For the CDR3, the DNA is TGTGCCAGCAGCCCGGGCGGTCCTAACTATGGCTACACCTTC.

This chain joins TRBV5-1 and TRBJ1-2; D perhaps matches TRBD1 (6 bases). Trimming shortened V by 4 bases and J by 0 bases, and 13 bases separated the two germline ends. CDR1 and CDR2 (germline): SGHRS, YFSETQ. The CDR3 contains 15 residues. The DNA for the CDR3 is TGCGCCAGCAGCCCCCCGGGACATACTAACTATGGCTACACCTTC. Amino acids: CASSPPGHTNYGYTF.

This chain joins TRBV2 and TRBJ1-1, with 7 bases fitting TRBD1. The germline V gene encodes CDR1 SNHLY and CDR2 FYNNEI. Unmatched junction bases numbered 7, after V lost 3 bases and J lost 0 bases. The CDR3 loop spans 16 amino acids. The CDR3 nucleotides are TGTGCCAGCAGTGATGAGAGGACAGGAATGAACACTGAAGCTTTCTTT. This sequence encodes CASSDERTGMNTEAFF.

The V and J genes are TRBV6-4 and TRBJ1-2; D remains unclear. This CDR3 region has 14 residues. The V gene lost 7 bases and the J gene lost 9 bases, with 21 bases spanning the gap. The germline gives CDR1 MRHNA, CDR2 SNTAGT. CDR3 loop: CASNNRWEVPCYTF. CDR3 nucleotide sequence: TGTGCCAGCAACAACCGATGGGAGGTCCCGTGCTACACCTTC.

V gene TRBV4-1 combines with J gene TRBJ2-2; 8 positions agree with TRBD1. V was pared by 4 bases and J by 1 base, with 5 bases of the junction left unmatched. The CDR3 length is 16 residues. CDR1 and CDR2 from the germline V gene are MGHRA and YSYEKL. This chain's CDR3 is CASSRPGQGNTGELFF. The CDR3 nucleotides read TGCGCCAGCAGCCGGCCCGGACAGGGGAACACCGGGGAGCTGTTTTTT.

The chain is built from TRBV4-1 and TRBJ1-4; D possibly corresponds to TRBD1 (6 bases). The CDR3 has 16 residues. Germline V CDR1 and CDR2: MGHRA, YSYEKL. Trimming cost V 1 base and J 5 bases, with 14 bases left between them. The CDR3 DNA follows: TGCGCCAGCAGCCAAGGACCGGGACAAGGCAATGAAAAACTGTTTTTT. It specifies CASSQGPGQGNEKLFF.

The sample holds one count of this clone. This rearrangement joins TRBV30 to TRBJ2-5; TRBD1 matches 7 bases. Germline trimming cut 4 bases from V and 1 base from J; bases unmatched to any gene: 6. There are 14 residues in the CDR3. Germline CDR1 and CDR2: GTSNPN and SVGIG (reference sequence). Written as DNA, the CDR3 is TGTGCCTGGAACCAGGGACAGACCCAAGAGACCCAGTACTTC. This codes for CAWNQGQTQETQYF.

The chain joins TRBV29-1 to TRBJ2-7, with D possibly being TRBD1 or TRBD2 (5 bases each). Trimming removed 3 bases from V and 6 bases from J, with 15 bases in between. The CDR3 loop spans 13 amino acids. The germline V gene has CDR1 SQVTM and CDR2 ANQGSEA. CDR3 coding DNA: TGCAGCGTTGAGGCCGGTGGTGGGGGCGAGCAGTACTTC. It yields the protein CSVEAGGGGEQYF.

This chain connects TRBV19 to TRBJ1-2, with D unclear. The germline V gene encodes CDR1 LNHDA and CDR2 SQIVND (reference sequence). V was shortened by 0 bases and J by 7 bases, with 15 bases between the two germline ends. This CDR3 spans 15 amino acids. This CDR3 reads CASSIDKAGGVGYTF. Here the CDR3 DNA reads TGTGCCAGTAGTATAGATAAGGCAGGAGGAGTTGGCTACACCTTC.

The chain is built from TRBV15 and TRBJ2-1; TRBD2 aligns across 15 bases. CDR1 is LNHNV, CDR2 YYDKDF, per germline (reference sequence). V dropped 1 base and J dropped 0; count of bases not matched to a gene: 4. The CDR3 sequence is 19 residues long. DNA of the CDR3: TGTGCCACCAGCAGAGTCGGGACTAGCGGGAGGAGCTCCTACAATGAGCAGTTCTTC. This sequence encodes CATSRVGTSGRSSYNEQFF.